The 21 T cell receptor beta chains presented below share a single source sample, sequenced in a study of human T cells and chemical hapten exposure. TCRdb passed the RACE reads through MiXCR, listing each CDR3 protein once. The sample has around 150,000 distinct CDR3 sequences; approximately 15% are singletons. Noted time point: patch test 1, 2 weeks after DPC sensitization. Indicated treatment: therapeutic diphenylcyclopropenone sensitization with weekly scalp DPC. The sample consisted of whole blood, taken in connection with sensitization to the hapten diphenylcyclopropenone (DPC). The origin of the receptors is a woman aged 25 to 39 with alopecia areata. Some clones in this sample may be carry-over from other donors' samples.

This clonotype has ten or more counts. The chain is built from TRBV4-3 and TRBJ2-3; TRBD1 is a possible D gene (6 bases). Between the trimmed V and J ends, which lost 1 base and 6 bases, there was a span of 8 bases. This CDR3 spans 13 amino acids. The germline CDR1 and CDR2 sequences are LGHNA and YSLEER. CDR3 sequence (DNA): TGCGCCAGCAGCCAAGGGGGGCCGGATACGCAGTATTTT. Protein product: CASSQGGPDTQYF.

This sequence joins TRBV29-1 and TRBJ2-3; D remains unclear. CDR3 size: 13 residues. CDR1 is SQVTM, CDR2 ANQGSEA, per germline. With 5 bases removed from V and 4 bases from J, the gap between germline ends came to 13 bases. Here the CDR3 reads CSVNWQDADTQYF. As DNA, the CDR3 is TGCAGCGTTAACTGGCAGGATGCAGATACGCAGTATTTT.

V gene TRBV29-1 combines with J gene TRBJ2-6; D ambiguous. Germline-derived CDR1 and CDR2 are SQVTM and ANQGSEA. Trimming removed 4 bases at V and 4 bases at J, with 14 bases between. This CDR3 contains 15 residues. CDR3 coding DNA: TGCAGCGTTGGGACGAAAGGGTTCGGGGCCAACGTCCTGACTTTC. This codes for CSVGTKGFGANVLTF.

A few counts support this clonotype. The rearrangement links TRBV14 to TRBJ1-2; D is unresolved. Germline V lookup: CDR1 SGHDN, CDR2 FVKESK. Trimming removed 1 base from V and 8 bases from J, with 8 bases in between. This CDR3 has 12 residues. The CDR3 spells CASSQVGYGYTF. The DNA of the CDR3 is TGTGCCAGCAGCCAAGTAGGGTACGGCTACACCTTC.

This clonotype was counted only a few times. The chain joins TRBV6-2 or TRBV6-3 to TRBJ1-6; unclear D gene. The V end lost 4 bases, the J end lost 7 bases, and 17 bases lay between the germline ends. This CDR3 is built from 16 residues. CDR1 is MNHEY and CDR2 is SVGEGT in the germline V gene. DNA of the CDR3: TGTGCCAGCAGTTCTACAGTGAGCTTCTGGAATTCACCCCTCCACTTT. This codes for CASSSTVSFWNSPLHF.

The genes are TRBV7-2 and TRBJ1-1; no definite D call. This CDR3 is 14 amino acids long. V was shortened by 5 bases and J by 3 bases, with 13 bases between the two germline ends. Germline assignment: CDR1 SGHTA and CDR2 FQGNSA. The CDR3 DNA reads TGTGCCAGCAGCCGCTCGCGGGTTGACACTGAAGCTTTCTTT. Its translation: CASSRSRVDTEAFF.

The chain couples TRBV19 to TRBJ2-6, with 7 bases aligning to TRBD1. CDR1 and CDR2 from the germline V gene are LNHDA and SQIVND (reference sequence). The CDR3 length is 17 residues. The J segment lost 2 bases and the V segment lost 3 bases, leaving 7 bases of the junction unmatched. CDR3 DNA: TGTGCCAGTAGTATCCCTTCTACAGGGGCTGGGGCCAACGTCCTGACTTTC. Its translation is CASSIPSTGAGANVLTF.

The V and J genes are TRBV27 and TRBJ1-5; possible D gene TRBD1, 5 bases. Trimming left V 3 bases short and J 4 bases short, with 7 bases between. From germline, CDR1 is MNHEY and CDR2 SMNVEV (reference sequence). The CDR3 runs 13 residues. This chain's CDR3 is CASSLTDNQPQHF. CDR3 coding DNA: TGTGCCAGCAGTTTGACAGATAATCAGCCCCAGCATTTT.

The chain employs TRBV20-1 and TRBJ2-4, with 10 bases fitting TRBD2. This CDR3 spans 18 amino acids. From germline, CDR1 is DFQATT and CDR2 SNEGSKA (reference sequence). With V trimmed by 6 bases and J by 1 base, 15 bases remained unmatched. CDR3 residues: CSALPIAALAGAKNIQYF. CDR3 nucleotides: TGCAGTGCCCTACCCATAGCGGCACTAGCGGGGGCCAAAAACATTCAGTACTTC.

This clonotype was seen at least ten times. The chain has TRBV27 and TRBJ2-6, with 7 bases lining up with TRBD1. Germline CDR1 reads MNHEY; CDR2 reads SMNVEV (reference sequence). V lost 6 bases and J lost 2; bases outside the gene matches: 7. This CDR3 is 16 amino acids long. The DNA of the CDR3 is TGTGCCAGCAGACAGACAGGGTCTCCTGGGGCCAACGTCCTGACTTTC. Residues: CASRQTGSPGANVLTF. Full variable domain (remainder filled in from reference TRBV27 and TRBJ2-6): EAQVTQNPRYLITVTGKKLTVTCSQNMNHEYMSWYRQDPGLGLRQIYYSMNVEVTDKGDVPEGYKVSRKEKRNFPLILESPSPNQTSLYFCASRQTGSPGANVLTFGAGSRLTVL.

The sample holds many counts of this clonotype. V is TRBV7-2 and J is TRBJ1-4; D ambiguous. Germline CDR1 and CDR2: SGHTA and FQGNSA. This CDR3 has 14 amino acids. Trimming removed 1 base from V and 4 bases from J, with 7 bases in between. The CDR3 reads CASSLESGNEKLFF. As DNA, the CDR3 is TGTGCCAGCAGCTTAGAATCGGGTAATGAAAAACTGTTTTTT. Filled out from reference TRBV7-2 and TRBJ1-4, the complete variable domain reads GAGVSQSPSNKVTEKGKDVELRCDPISGHTALYWYRQSLGQGLEFLIYFQGNSAPDKSGLPSDRFSAERTGGSVSTLTIQRTQQEDSAVYLCASSLESGNEKLFFGSGTQLSVL.

J is TRBJ1-2 and V is TRBV29-1; tentatively, D is TRBD1 (5 bases). V was cut by 2 bases and J by 1 base, with 14 bases left in between. The CDR3 contains 15 residues. The germline V gene encodes CDR1 SQVTM and CDR2 ANQGSEA. CDR3 amino acids: CSVEIWRRGNYGYTF. DNA for the CDR3: TGCAGCGTTGAAATTTGGCGAAGGGGTAACTATGGCTACACCTTC. Based on the CDR3 plus reference TRBV29-1 and TRBJ1-2, the full variable domain is SAVISQKPSRDICQRGTSLTIQCQVDSQVTMMFWYRQQPGQSLTLIATANQGSEATYESGFVIDKFPISRPNLTFSTLTVSNMSPEDSSIYLCSVEIWRRGNYGYTFGSGTRLTVV.

V is TRBV7-9 and J is TRBJ2-3; D is perhaps TRBD1 (5 bases). This CDR3 region has 12 residues. Trimming removed 4 bases at V and 5 bases at J, with 7 bases between. Germline V gene sequence: CDR1 SEHNR, CDR2 FQNEAQ (reference sequence). CDR3 nucleotides: TGTGCCAGCAGCTCGACAGAAGATACGCAGTATTTT. This gives the protein CASSSTEDTQYF. Drawing the rest from reference TRBV7-9 and TRBJ2-3, the complete variable domain is DTGVSQNPRHKITKRGQNVTFRCDPISEHNRLYWYRQTLGQGPEFLTYFQNEAQLEKSRLLSDRFSAERPKGSFSTLEIQRTEQGDSAMYLCASSSTEDTQYFGPGTRLTVL.

The DNA of the CDR3 is TGTGCCAGCAGCACGGCCTCCGGGAGTGAAAAACTGTTTTTT. Protein: CASSTASGSEKLFF. The chain is built from TRBV28 and TRBJ1-4; D is ambiguous. V lost 6 bases and J 7 bases, leaving 15 bases between the germline ends. The CDR3 spans 14 residues. Germline CDR1 is MDHEN and CDR2 is SYDVKM.

The chain is built from TRBV20-1 and TRBJ1-5; no firm D call. The CDR3 is 18 residues long. Germline-derived CDR1 and CDR2 are DFQATT and SNEGSKA (reference sequence). Trimming left V 7 bases short and J 4 bases short, with 29 bases between. CDR3 DNA sequence: TGCAGTGTCAGGCATTTGATTTGGCCCAACCCGACGAATCAGCCCCAGCATTTT. Its translation: CSVRHLIWPNPTNQPQHF.

This clonotype was picked up many times. This chain connects TRBV20-1 to TRBJ2-7, with D unresolved. Trimming pared 6 bases from V and 3 bases from J, leaving 15 bases between. The CDR3 consists of 13 residues. The germline V gene encodes CDR1 DFQATT and CDR2 SNEGSKA (reference sequence). CDR3: CSARTSGNYEQYF. CDR3 in DNA: TGCAGTGCCCGAACGTCCGGAAACTACGAGCAGTACTTC.

This sequence joins TRBV4-3 and TRBJ1-1; D unresolved. V lost 0 bases, J lost 0 bases, and 8 bases lay in between. In germline, CDR1 is LGHNA, CDR2 YSLEER. This CDR3 comprises 15 residues. As DNA, the CDR3 is TGCGCCAGCAGCCAAGATTATCGGGTGAACACTGAAGCTTTCTTT. It encodes CASSQDYRVNTEAFF.

The CDR3 region has the DNA TGTGCCAGCTCACCAGGACAGGGGGAGGGGCAGCCCCAGCATTTT. This encodes CASSPGQGEGQPQHF. The chain recombines TRBV18 with TRBJ1-5; 10 bases are shared with TRBD1. The CDR3 has 15 residues. The germline gives CDR1 KGHSH, CDR2 LQKENI. The V gene end was trimmed by 2 bases and the J gene end by 7 bases; junction bases not matched to a gene: 5. The full variable domain, completed using reference TRBV18 and TRBJ1-5, is NAGVMQNPRHLVRRRGQEARLRCSPMKGHSHVYWYRQLPEEGLKFMVYLQKENIIDESGMPKERFSAEFPKEGPSILRIQQVVRGDSAAYFCASSPGQGEGQPQHFGDGTRLSIL.

V gene TRBV20-1 combines with J gene TRBJ2-7; a weak D match, TRBD1 (7 bases). Germline CDR1 is DFQATT and CDR2 is SNEGSKA (reference sequence). This CDR3 has 14 amino acids. Trimming stripped 6 bases from V and 4 bases from J, with 19 bases between. CDR3 residues: CSARPPRGAYEQYF. The CDR3 DNA reads TGCAGTGCCAGACCTCCCAGGGGGGCTTACGAGCAGTACTTC.

In this sample, this clonotype turned up a few times. The rearrangement joins TRBV5-6 to TRBJ1-2; 9 nucleotides agree with TRBD1. V was pared by 4 bases and J by 7 bases, with 11 bases of the junction left unmatched. This CDR3 is built from 15 residues. The germline V gene encodes CDR1 SGHDT and CDR2 YYEEEE. CDR3: CASSRGTGSGFGYTF. DNA for the CDR3: TGTGCCAGCAGCCGCGGGACAGGGAGTGGATTTGGCTACACCTTC.

This chain links TRBV20-1 with TRBJ2-4; possibly TRBD2 for D (5 bases). V lost 3 bases and J 3 bases, leaving 12 bases between the germline ends. The CDR3 consists of 14 residues. Germline V gene lookup returns CDR1 DFQATT and CDR2 SNEGSKA (reference sequence). The CDR3 nucleotides are TGCAGTGCTAGGGACCCCGAGGGCAAAAACATTCAGTACTTC. It is translated as CSARDPEGKNIQYF.